The source of this TCR beta chain is a study of blood T cell repertoires in COVID-19. On the study more broadly: The analysed material was cDNA or gDNA that came from T cells, B-cell-depleted T cells, or PBMCs.

Recruits, aged roughly 18 to 89 years, lived in 20 to 30 US areas. Among Cohort 3 donors, those recovered had two negative PCRs, clearance, or symptom resolution. Germline CDR1 is SGHAT and CDR2 is FQNNGV. This CDR3 has 14 amino acids. V shed 1 base, J shed 2 bases, and the junction held 1 base outside the gene matches. In the original workflow: Nucleated cell number was recorded as an estimate derived from reference gene primer amplification. Data came from immunoSEQ multiplex PCR; TCRdb stores just in-frame clones and leaves some out. The V and J calls and clone size were taken over from that table, and D and trimming were inferred from the DNA. The table includes more than 110,000 clones, 75% to 90% detected once.

This TCR came from a man in his fifties who had recovered from COVID-19. V gene TRBV11-2 combines with J gene TRBJ2-7, with TRBD1 matching over 8 bases. Sequenced sample: PBMCs or T cells enriched from blood (not recorded which). In DNA form, the CDR3 reads TGTGCCAGCAGCTTAGGGACAGGGCCCTACGAGCAGTACTTC. As protein: CASSLGTGPYEQYF.